This T cell receptor beta chain emerged from a study of shared clonotypes between healthy human individuals. Using immunoSEQ multiplex PCR, the repertoire was profiled, and TCRdb retains in-frame clones only, with some absent. The repertoire has some 2,500,000 clones, about nine tenths of them found once; the top ten carry roughly 0.34%. Researchers partitioned CD4+ cells into CD45RA+ naive and CD45RA-negative memory subsets. The CDR3 contains 16 residues. Germline lookup yields CDR1 SGHRS and CDR2 YFSETQ. Trimming left V 1 base short and J 2 bases short, with 12 bases between. The receptor's source is a man between 18 and 29 years old in good health. Some clones in this sample may be carry-over from other donors' samples. Sequenced sample: naive CD4+ T cells from PBMCs. Subset meaning: CD45RA+ positively selected. The chain recombines TRBV5-1 with TRBJ1-4; D possibly corresponds to TRBD1 (5 bases). CDR3 coding DNA: TGCGCCAGCAGCTTGCCCCGGGGGACTACTAATGAAAAACTGTTTTTT. It encodes CASSLPRGTTNEKLFF.